This TCR beta chain was captured by sequencing in a study of T cells expressing NK-cell markers. Whole-study context: According to the study, TCR beta repertoires originated from sorted CD3+CD56+NKG2C+, CD3+CD56+NKG2C- and CD3+CD56-NKG2C+ T cells.

Germline lookup yields CDR1 MDHEN and CDR2 SYDVKM. The CDR3 consists of 16 residues. After re-calling the 5' RACE reads, TCRdb lists one entry per CDR3 protein, DNA absent. Its table records 120,000 to 150,000 distinct CDR3 sequences. The sequence derives from a man aged 18 to 30 in good health. The V call is TRBV28, the J call TRBJ1-4. Sequenced input: blood T cells: a sorted CD56 or NKG2C T cell subset, CD4+ or CD8+ T cells, or bulk PBMC T cells (not recorded which). The CDR3 reads CASSIASGEVNEKLFF.